Listed here are 17 T cell receptor beta chains from one sample, sequenced in a study of sequential checkpoint blockade in melanoma (dated by TCRdb to between 2018 and 2021). The library was made by the immunoSEQ multiplex PCR assay. TCRdb holds this immuneACCESS table with in-frame rearrangements only. Some clones are missing; in checked studies, unresolved V genes explain under half, and the rest has no known cause. The sample table holds more than 8,000 clones, of which around 70% were seen once. The ten largest make up 24% of the sample. In light of the paper, this sample's treatment or condition label describes: randomized to nivolumab then ipilimumab (arm A) or the reverse (arm B). Here the sequenced sample was CD8+ T cells sorted from blood (inferred from file names), taken from a patient given nivolumab and ipilimumab in sequence. The receptors stem from a human donor with melanoma.

This clone has a single count. The CDR3 reads CASSQGLAGYEQYF. DNA of the CDR3: TGCGCCAGCAGCCAGGGACTAGCGGGGTACGAGCAGTACTTC. V gene TRBV4-3 combines with J gene TRBJ2-7, with 13 bases matching TRBD2. The CDR3 extends over 14 amino acids. V trimming: 3 bases; J trimming: 4 bases; junction bases outside the gene matches: 0. Germline V CDR1 and CDR2: LGHNA, YSLEER.

The CDR3 reads CASSLAPGTSFYEQYF. DNA for the CDR3: TGTGCCAGCAGCTTAGCGCCCGGGACTAGCTTTTACGAGCAGTACTTC. The chain links TRBV7-8 to TRBJ2-7; 9 nucleotides agree with TRBD2. V lost 0 bases to trimming and J lost 4 bases; unmatched junction nucleotides: 7. Germline CDR1 is SGHVS and CDR2 is FQNEAQ. The CDR3 is 16 amino acids.

This clone came up a few times. The chain recombines TRBV4-1 with TRBJ1-4; no reliable D call. This CDR3 has 15 residues. Germline lookup yields CDR1 MGHRA and CDR2 YSYEKL. The V gene lost 3 bases and the J gene lost 6 bases, with 14 bases spanning the gap. This CDR3 reads CASSQAQDYYEKLFF. The CDR3 nucleotides read TGCGCCAGCAGCCAGGCGCAGGACTACTATGAAAAACTGTTTTTT.

The CDR3 DNA is TGTGCCAGCAGCTTGCCCGTGAGGGTAGCCAAAAACATTCAGTACTTC. Translating it yields CASSLPVRVAKNIQYF. This chain connects TRBV5-5 to TRBJ2-4; TRBD2 is a possible D gene (5 bases). The ends were cut back, 1 base at V and 0 bases at J, with 11 bases in the middle. CDR1 SGHKS and CDR2 YYEKEE come from the germline V gene (reference sequence). CDR3 size: 16 residues.

This sequence joins TRBV5-8 and TRBJ2-7, with 11 bases matching TRBD2. The CDR3 is 14 amino acids. The V gene end was trimmed by 1 base and the J gene end by 6 bases; junction bases not matched to a gene: 3. Germline V gene lookup returns CDR1 SGHTS and CDR2 YDEGEE. The chain's CDR3 is CASSLTSGRFEQYF. CDR3 bases: TGTGCCAGCAGCTTGACTAGCGGGAGATTCGAGCAGTACTTC.

The V gene is TRBV10-2, the J gene TRBJ2-2; 7 positions agree with TRBD1. Unmatched junction bases numbered 7, after V lost 4 bases and J lost 2 bases. Germline CDR1 reads WSHSY; CDR2 reads SAAADI. This CDR3 region has 16 residues. This CDR3 is CASSGQGRDNTGELFF. The CDR3 bases are TGCGCCAGCAGTGGACAGGGCAGGGATAACACCGGGGAGCTGTTTTTT.

This chain joins TRBV13 and TRBJ2-7, with D tentatively TRBD2 (6 bases). CDR1 is PRHDT, CDR2 FYEKMQ, per germline (reference sequence). The germline V and J ends were trimmed by 3 bases and 2 bases, with 11 bases remaining between them. The CDR3 loop spans 14 amino acids. CDR3 region: CASSFGDLAYEQYF. CDR3 sequence (DNA): TGTGCCAGCAGCTTTGGGGACTTAGCCTACGAGCAGTACTTC.

In this sample, this clone turned up a few times. V gene TRBV27 combines with J gene TRBJ2-3; 11 nucleotides match TRBD1. The CDR3 spans 16 residues. Germline lookup yields CDR1 MNHEY and CDR2 SMNVEV (reference sequence). Trimming cost V 6 bases and J 2 bases; bases outside gene matches: 7. The CDR3: CASRPRTGGFTDTQYF. CDR3 bases: TGTGCCAGCAGACCCCGGACAGGGGGCTTCACAGATACGCAGTATTTT.

Concerning this clone: This sample also contains other DNA sequences that code for the same CDR3. The chain couples TRBV19 to TRBJ1-5; D gene ambiguous. CDR1 and CDR2 (germline): LNHDA, SQIVND (reference sequence). This CDR3 region has 13 residues. The V end was cut by 4 bases, the J end by 4 bases, with 8 bases between. This CDR3 is CASSTGVNQPQHF. The CDR3, as DNA: TGTGCCAGTAGTACCGGGGTGAATCAGCCCCAGCATTTT.

This chain links TRBV27 with TRBJ2-2; D might be TRBD1 (6 bases). V gave up 5 bases and J gave up 5 bases, with 12 bases separating them. Germline CDR1 and CDR2: MNHEY and SMNVEV (reference sequence). The CDR3 is made up of 14 amino acids. CDR3 region: CASSPLRGTGELFF. In DNA form, the CDR3 reads TGTGCCAGCAGTCCACTCAGGGGTACCGGGGAGCTGTTTTTT.

The sample holds a few counts of this clone. This sequence joins TRBV4-2 and TRBJ2-2, with a weak D call TRBD2 (7 bases). The V end was cut by 1 base, the J end by 3 bases, with 18 bases between. The CDR3 is made up of 18 amino acids. Per the germline V gene, CDR1 is LGHNA and CDR2 is YNFKEQ. CDR3 sequence reads: CASSQVGPEGGYTGELFF. Here the CDR3 DNA reads TGTGCCAGCAGCCAAGTAGGGCCTGAGGGGGGGTACACCGGGGAGCTGTTTTTT.

J is TRBJ2-3 and V is TRBV9; 10 nucleotides agree with TRBD1. The germline gives CDR1 SGDLS, CDR2 YYNGEE. This CDR3 is 16 amino acids long. Germline trimming cut 3 bases from V and 1 base from J; bases unmatched to any gene: 5. CDR3 in amino acids: CASSAEGTGGTDTQYF. The DNA of the CDR3 is TGTGCCAGCAGCGCTGAGGGGACAGGGGGCACAGATACGCAGTATTTT.

The chain employs TRBV7-2 and TRBJ2-2; D perhaps matches TRBD1 (6 bases). Trimming shortened V by 4 bases and J by 4 bases, and 10 bases separated the two germline ends. The germline V gene encodes CDR1 SGHTA and CDR2 FQGNSA. CDR3 length: 14 residues. This chain's CDR3 is CASSSDRPTGELFF. The DNA of the CDR3 is TGTGCCAGCAGCTCGGACAGACCCACCGGGGAGCTGTTTTTT. The full variable domain, in which reference TRBV7-2 and TRBJ2-2 provide the parts outside the CDR3, is GAGVSQSPSNKVTEKGKDVELRCDPISGHTALYWYRQSLGQGLEFLIYFQGNSAPDKSGLPSDRFSAERTGGSVSTLTIQRTQQEDSAVYLCASSSDRPTGELFFGEGSRLTVL.

The V and J genes are TRBV4-3 and TRBJ2-7; 7 bases match TRBD2. CDR1 and CDR2 (germline): LGHNA, YSLEER. The length of the CDR3 is 16 residues. V shed 0 bases and J 2 bases; nucleotides not matched to a gene: 7. The CDR3 DNA is TGCGCCAGCAGCCAAGAACGGTGGGGGACTACCTACGAGCAGTACTTC. Translating it yields CASSQERWGTTYEQYF.

Details on this clone: This same CDR3 is encoded by further DNA sequences in the sample. The chain employs TRBV7-9 and TRBJ2-7; D uncertain. The length of the CDR3 is 14 residues. Trimming shortened V by 3 bases and J by 0 bases, and 9 bases separated the two germline ends. Germline V gene sequence: CDR1 SEHNR, CDR2 FQNEAQ (reference sequence). CDR3 bases: TGTGCCAGCAGCTTGGGCCAGAGCTCCTACGAGCAGTACTTC. Translating it yields CASSLGQSSYEQYF.

The V gene is TRBV6-5, the J gene TRBJ2-7; tentative D call: TRBD1 (6 bases). CDR1 is MNHEY, CDR2 SVGAGI, per germline. The CDR3 totals 14 residues. Trimming pared 5 bases from V and 4 bases from J, leaving 15 bases between. The CDR3 nucleotides are TGTGCCAGCAGTGCGTCTAGTAGGGGGTACGAGCAGTACTTC. Amino acid sequence: CASSASSRGYEQYF.

The chain employs TRBV13 and TRBJ2-2; D is perhaps TRBD2 (6 bases). The CDR3 sequence is 15 residues long. Trimming shortened V by 5 bases and J by 6 bases, and 16 bases separated the two germline ends. Per germline, CDR1 PRHDT and CDR2 FYEKMQ (reference sequence). The CDR3 DNA reads TGTGCCAGCAGCGAATCGGCGGGGACGGCCGGGGAGCTGTTTTTT. Translating gives CASSESAGTAGELFF.